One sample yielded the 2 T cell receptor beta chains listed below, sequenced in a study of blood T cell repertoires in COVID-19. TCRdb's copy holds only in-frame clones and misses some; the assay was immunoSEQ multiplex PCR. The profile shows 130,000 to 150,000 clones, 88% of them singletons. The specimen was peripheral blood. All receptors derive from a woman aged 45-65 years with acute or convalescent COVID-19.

CDR3 bases: TGTGCCAGCAGCCACCGGGACAGGGGTTTAAATTCACCCCTCCACTTT. Its protein is CASSHRDRGLNSPLHF. This chain links TRBV13 with TRBJ1-6; TRBD1 aligns across 10 bases. CDR1 and CDR2 from the germline V gene are PRHDT and FYEKMQ (reference sequence). With 5 bases clipped from V and 7 bases from J, the junction kept 8 bases outside the gene matches. The CDR3 loop spans 16 amino acids.

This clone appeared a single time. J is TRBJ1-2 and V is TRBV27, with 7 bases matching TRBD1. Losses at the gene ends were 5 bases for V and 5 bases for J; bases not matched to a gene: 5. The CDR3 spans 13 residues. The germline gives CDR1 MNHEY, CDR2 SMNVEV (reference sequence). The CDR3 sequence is CASSAGTVYGYTF. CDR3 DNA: TGTGCCAGCAGTGCCGGGACAGTGTATGGCTACACCTTC.